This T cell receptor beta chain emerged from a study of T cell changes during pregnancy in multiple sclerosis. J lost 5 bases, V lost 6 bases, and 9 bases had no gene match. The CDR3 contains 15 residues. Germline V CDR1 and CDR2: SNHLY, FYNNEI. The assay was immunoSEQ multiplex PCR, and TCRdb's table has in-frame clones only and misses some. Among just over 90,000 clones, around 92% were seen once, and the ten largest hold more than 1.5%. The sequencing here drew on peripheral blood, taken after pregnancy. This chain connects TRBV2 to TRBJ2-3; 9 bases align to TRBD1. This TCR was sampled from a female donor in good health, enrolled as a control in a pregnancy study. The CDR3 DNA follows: TGTGCCAGCAGCCTTGGGACAGGGATAGGAGATACGCAGTATTTT. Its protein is CASSLGTGIGDTQYF.